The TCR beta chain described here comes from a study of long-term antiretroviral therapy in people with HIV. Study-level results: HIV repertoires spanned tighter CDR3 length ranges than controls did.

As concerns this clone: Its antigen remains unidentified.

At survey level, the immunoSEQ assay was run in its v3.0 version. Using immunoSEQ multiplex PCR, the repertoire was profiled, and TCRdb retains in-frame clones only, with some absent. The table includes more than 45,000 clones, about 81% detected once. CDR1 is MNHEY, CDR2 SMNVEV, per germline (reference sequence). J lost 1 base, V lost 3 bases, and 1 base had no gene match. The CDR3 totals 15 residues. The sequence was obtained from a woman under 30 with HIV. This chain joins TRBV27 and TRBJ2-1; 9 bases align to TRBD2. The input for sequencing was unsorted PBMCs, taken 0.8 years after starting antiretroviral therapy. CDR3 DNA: TGTGCCAGCAGTTTGACTAGCGGATCCTACAATGAGCAGTTCTTC. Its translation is CASSLTSGSYNEQFF.